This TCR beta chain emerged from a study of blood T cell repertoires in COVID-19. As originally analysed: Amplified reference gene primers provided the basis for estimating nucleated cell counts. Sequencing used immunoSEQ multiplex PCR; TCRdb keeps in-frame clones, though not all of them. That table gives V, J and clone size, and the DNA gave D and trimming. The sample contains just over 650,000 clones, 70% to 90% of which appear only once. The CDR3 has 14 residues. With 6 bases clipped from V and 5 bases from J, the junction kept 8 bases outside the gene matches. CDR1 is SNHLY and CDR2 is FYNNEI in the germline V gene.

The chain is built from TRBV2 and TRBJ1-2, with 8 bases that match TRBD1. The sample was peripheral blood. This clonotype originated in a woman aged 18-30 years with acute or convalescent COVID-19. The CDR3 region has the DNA TGTGCCAGCAGAGCAGACAGGGGAGGGTATGGCTACACCTTC. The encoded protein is CASRADRGGYGYTF.